A single TCR beta chain is shown here with its context. The CDR3 length is 15 residues. Germline CDR1 is SGHTA and CDR2 is FQGNSA. V lost 6 bases and J lost 5; bases outside the gene matches: 6. The data stem from a study of blood T cell repertoires in COVID-19. About the research overall: PBMCs, B-cell-depleted T cells, or T cells provided the cDNA or gDNA that made up the material.

Measured with immunoSEQ multiplex PCR; TCRdb has only the in-frame clones, and not every one. The table records over 100,000 clones, around 73% of them present only once. This sequence joins TRBV7-2 and TRBJ2-1; 11 positions agree with TRBD2. This sequence originates from a man between 60 and 75 years old with active or convalescent COVID-19. The source material was peripheral blood. The CDR3 loop reads CASSPRLAGNNEQFF. DNA for the CDR3: TGTGCCAGCAGTCCCAGACTAGCGGGAAACAATGAGCAGTTCTTC.